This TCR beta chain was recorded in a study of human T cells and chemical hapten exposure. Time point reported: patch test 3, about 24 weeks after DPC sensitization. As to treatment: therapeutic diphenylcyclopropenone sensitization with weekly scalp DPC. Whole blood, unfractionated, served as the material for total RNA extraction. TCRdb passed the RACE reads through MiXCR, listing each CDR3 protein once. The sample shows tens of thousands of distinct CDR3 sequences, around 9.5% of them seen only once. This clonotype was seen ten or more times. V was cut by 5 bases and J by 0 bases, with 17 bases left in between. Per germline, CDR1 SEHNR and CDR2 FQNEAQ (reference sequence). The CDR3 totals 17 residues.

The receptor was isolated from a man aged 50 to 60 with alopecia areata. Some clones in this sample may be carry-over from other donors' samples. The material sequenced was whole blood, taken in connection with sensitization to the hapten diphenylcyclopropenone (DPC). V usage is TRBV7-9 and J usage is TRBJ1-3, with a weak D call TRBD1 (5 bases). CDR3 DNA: TGTGCCAGCAGCGCTTCCGGGACGGAGAGCTCTGGAAACACCATATATTTT. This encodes CASSASGTESSGNTIYF.